The clone carrying this TCR beta chain was recorded at least ten times. The data were obtained in a study of CD8 T cells in ankylosing spondylitis. TCRdb re-analysed the 5' RACE reads in MiXCR, keeping a single row per CDR3 protein. This table has some 120,000 distinct CDR3 sequences, 12% to 15% appearing once. V shed 2 bases and J 4 bases; nucleotides not matched to a gene: 2. CDR1 is MNHNS, CDR2 SASEGT, per germline. The CDR3 covers 15 residues. The receptor was isolated from a female donor with ankylosing spondylitis or in good health (not recorded which). Material for sequencing was blood, either unsorted or a sorted T cell fraction (not recorded which). This chain connects TRBV6-1 to TRBJ1-5; 10 positions match TRBD1. CDR3 residues: CASSEWGQGNQPQHF. In DNA, the CDR3 is TGTGCCAGCAGTGAATGGGGACAGGGGAATCAGCCCCAGCATTTT.